This record concerns one T cell receptor beta chain sequence. TCRdb's table, derived via immunoSEQ multiplex PCR, lists solely in-frame clones and lacks some. The sample holds approximately 3,400 clones; 65% to 80% are singletons and the top ten take under 4.5%. This sample was taken from a study of immune cell composition in non-small cell lung cancer. V was shortened by 1 base and J by 5 bases, with 20 bases between the two germline ends. Germline CDR1 reads KGHSH; CDR2 reads LQKENI. The CDR3 is 17 residues long. This sequence originates from a human donor with non-small cell lung cancer. Sequenced sample: lung tumor tissue. The chain joins TRBV18 to TRBJ1-1, with a tentative D call TRBD1 (5 bases). In DNA form, the CDR3 reads TGTGCCAGCTCACCACTCCCTGGTGGCGGGGCGGGTACTGAAGCTTTCTTT. Translation: CASSPLPGGGAGTEAFF.